Presented here are 28 T cell receptor beta chains from one specimen sequenced in a study of T cells in women clearing cervical HPV infection. Assay used: immunoSEQ multiplex PCR; TCRdb lists only in-frame clones, some missing. The sample totals some 41,000 clones; its top ten clones hold about 6%. The material sequenced was blood buffy coat. Receptors were obtained from a woman between 18 and 70 years old with a cervical HPV16 infection that either progressed to CIN3+ or cleared (not recorded which).

On this clone itself: The CDR3 goes on 3 residues after the read ends, and that part is filled in from the germline J gene. The gene calls are TRBV5-1 and TRBJ2-3; 11 bases are a match to TRBD2. V was clipped by 3 bases and J by 5 bases; unmatched bases: 11. There are 17 residues in the CDR3. Per the germline V gene, CDR1 is SGHRS and CDR2 is YFSETQ. The sequenced part of the CDR3 DNA is TGCGCCAGCAGCTCCTACCAACTAGCGGGAGAGAAAGATACG. Its protein product is CASSSYQLAGEKDT. The complete CDR3 sequence is CASSSYQLAGEKDTQYF.

Details on this clone: The read terminates 3 residues before the CDR3 end, so the remaining end is supplied by the germline J gene. The chain uses TRBV5-1 and TRBJ1-2; TRBD1 agrees at 9 bases. Germline assignment: CDR1 SGHRS and CDR2 YFSETQ. The CDR3 runs to 16 residues. The CDR3: CASSSAGQGKTYDYTF. CDR3 DNA, as far as it was read: TGCGCCAGCAGCTCGGCCGGACAGGGGAAAACCTACGAC.

Details on this clone: The read ends 3 residues early relative to the CDR3; the germline J gene fills the gap. This chain links TRBV7-8 with TRBJ2-3; possible D gene TRBD2, 6 bases. Germline V lookup: CDR1 SGHVS, CDR2 FQNEAQ. The CDR3 totals 14 residues. The DNA read from the CDR3 is TGTGCCAGCAGCGAGGGGACTTGGCAAGAGACG. Its translation is CASSEGTWQET. The entire CDR3 is CASSEGTWQETQYF.

Of note for this clone: With the read ending 3 residues before the CDR3 end, the germline J gene is used to fill in that end. The chain couples TRBV30 to TRBJ2-3, with D unclear. V lost 2 bases, J lost 8 bases, and 11 bases lay in between. The length of the CDR3 is 12 residues. The germline CDR1 and CDR2 sequences are GTSNPN and SVGIG (reference sequence). Partial CDR3 DNA: TGTGCCTGGAGTATAGCAGTCGGTACG. It translates to CAWSIAVGT. The whole CDR3 reads CAWSIAVGTQYF.

On this clone itself: This specimen includes other DNA sequences encoding the same CDR3. The sequenced part of the CDR3 DNA is TGCGCCAGCGGACAGGGAGATCCAGGAAACACC. Translation gives CASGQGDPGNT. The full CDR3 protein reads CASGQGDPGNTIYF. The chain combines TRBV5-1 with TRBJ1-3; TRBD1 agrees at 8 bases. The CDR3 end is not reached by the read, which stops 3 residues before it; the germline J gene fills it in. V shed 7 bases and J 4 bases; nucleotides not matched to a gene: 7. The CDR3 spans 14 residues. The germline V gene has CDR1 SGHRS and CDR2 YFSETQ.

With regard to this clone: The CDR3 goes on 3 residues after the read ends, and that part is filled in from the germline J gene. This chain uses TRBV18 with TRBJ2-1; 13 bases map to TRBD2. Germline V gives CDR1 KGHSH, CDR2 LQKENI. This CDR3 comprises 19 residues. V lost 3 bases, J lost 0 bases, and 8 bases stayed unmatched. The CDR3: CASSPPGTSGTYSYNEQFF. The CDR3 bases that were read are TGTGCCAGCTCACCCCCCGGGACTAGCGGGACTTACTCCTACAATGAG.

For this clone: Sequencing ends 3 residues short of the CDR3 end; the germline J gene provides the rest. The chain has TRBV20-1 and TRBJ1-2, with D perhaps TRBD1 (5 bases). CDR1 is DFQATT, CDR2 SNEGSKA, per germline (reference sequence). This CDR3 comprises 13 residues. The V and J ends lost 0 bases and 7 bases respectively, with 12 bases between them. This CDR3 is CSARDLWQGGYTF. CDR3 DNA, as far as it was read: TGCAGTGCTAGAGATCTGTGGCAGGGTGGC.

Concerning this clone itself: The read ends 3 residues before the CDR3 terminus; that terminus is restored from the germline J gene. The chain joins TRBV7-3 to TRBJ1-2, with TRBD1 as a possible D gene (6 bases). In germline, CDR1 is SGHTA, CDR2 FQGTGA. This CDR3 is 15 amino acids long. The V end was cut by 6 bases, the J end by 7 bases, with 21 bases between. The CDR3 bases that were read are TGTGCCAGCAGTCGCCGAGGGGGGGCGAGGAGTGGC. It specifies CASSRRGGARSG. The complete CDR3 sequence is CASSRRGGARSGYTF.

The DNA read from the CDR3 is TGTGCCAGCAGCTTATCCCCTAGTATCTCCTACGAC. This encodes CASSLSPSISYD. The CDR3 as a whole reads CASSLSPSISYDYTF. V and J are TRBV7-9 and TRBJ1-2; no definite D call. The read terminates 3 residues ahead of where the CDR3 ends, so the germline J gene completes it. The CDR3 spans 15 residues. The germline CDR1 and CDR2 sequences are SEHNR and FQNEAQ (reference sequence).

Comment on this clone: Read coverage stops 3 residues before the CDR3 terminus; the germline J gene supplies the remainder. The chain couples TRBV20-1 to TRBJ2-2; 9 bases are shared with TRBD1. This CDR3 contains 17 residues. Per germline, CDR1 DFQATT and CDR2 SNEGSKA (reference sequence). J was trimmed by 2 bases and V by 0 bases; bases with no gene match: 7. Here the CDR3 reads CSARDPGQGRNTGELFF. The covered CDR3 bases are TGCAGTGCTAGAGATCCGGGACAGGGTAGAAACACCGGGGAG.

With regard to this clone: From the germline J gene comes the end of the CDR3, since the read stops 3 residues before it. The chain joins TRBV19 to TRBJ2-3; TRBD1 is a possible D gene (6 bases). CDR1 is LNHDA and CDR2 is SQIVND in the germline V gene (reference sequence). The CDR3 is 15 amino acids. The part of the CDR3 DNA that was read is TGTGCCAGTAGTCGACAGGTTAATAGCAATCAGCCG. Protein: CASSRQVNSNQP. The CDR3 in full is CASSRQVNSNQPQYF.

Turning to this clone: The CDR3 end is not reached by the read, which stops 3 residues before it; the germline J gene fills it in. This chain connects TRBV15 to TRBJ1-4; 7 bases map to TRBD1. V lost 4 bases to trimming and J lost 4 bases; unmatched junction nucleotides: 6. CDR1 LNHNV and CDR2 YYDKDF come from the germline V gene (reference sequence). The CDR3 has 15 residues. This CDR3 is CATSNDRDRNEKLFF. The covered CDR3 bases are TGTGCCACCAGCAATGACAGGGACCGTAATGAAAAA. Complete variable domain (other parts from reference TRBV15 and TRBJ1-4): DAMVIQNPRYQVTQFGKPVTLSCSQTLNHNVMYWYQQKSSQAPKLLFHYYDKDFNNEADTPDNFQSRRPNTSFCFLDIRSPGLGDTAMYLCATSNDRDRNEKLFFGSGTQLSVL.

Comment on this clone: The read terminates 3 residues before the CDR3 end, so the remaining end is supplied by the germline J gene. The chain has TRBV7-2 and TRBJ1-2; 7 bases line up with TRBD1. Germline loops: CDR1 SGHTA, CDR2 FQGNSA. V gave up 5 bases and J gave up 7 bases; unmatched junction bases: 7. This CDR3 is 13 amino acids long. CDR3 in amino acids: CASSLTGIGGYTF. The part of the CDR3 DNA that was read is TGTGCCAGCAGCCTGACAGGGATTGGTGGC.

On this clone itself: The missing CDR3 end, 3 residues past where the read stops, is filled in from the germline J gene. The V and J genes are TRBV4-1 and TRBJ1-5, with TRBD1 matching 10 bases. Germline V gives CDR1 MGHRA, CDR2 YSYEKL. The V segment lost 1 base and the J segment 5 bases; nucleotides outside the gene matches: 5. This CDR3 has 16 amino acids. The part of the CDR3 DNA that was read is TGCGCCAGCAGCCAAGTTCGGGACAGGGGAGATCAGCCC. It encodes CASSQVRDRGDQP. The entire CDR3 protein is CASSQVRDRGDQPQHF.

Worth noting for this clone: Read coverage stops 3 residues before the CDR3 terminus; the germline J gene supplies the remainder. At the DNA level, this CDR3 is encoded by other sequences in the same sample as well. The V call is TRBV18, the J call TRBJ1-3, with 8 bases matching TRBD1. The V gene's germline CDR1 is KGHSH and CDR2 LQKENI. The CDR3 extends over 17 amino acids. With 2 bases clipped from V and 4 bases from J, the junction kept 10 bases outside the gene matches. The sequenced part of the CDR3 DNA is TGTGCCAGCTCACCAGCCGACAGGGGAAGGAGGGGAAACACC. This encodes CASSPADRGRRGNT. The whole CDR3 sequence reads CASSPADRGRRGNTIYF.

Regarding this clone: Sequencing ends 3 residues short of the CDR3 end; the germline J gene provides the rest. The rearrangement joins TRBV7-2 to TRBJ1-5; 8 positions agree with TRBD1. In germline, CDR1 is SGHTA, CDR2 FQGNSA. Trimming took 5 bases from V and 3 from J; bases not matched to a gene: 6. The CDR3 runs to 15 residues. CDR3 in amino acids: CASSPGQGNNQPQHF. Partial CDR3 DNA: TGTGCCAGCAGCCCAGGACAGGGTAACAATCAGCCC.

Turning to this clone: The read finishes 3 residues shy of the CDR3 end, and the germline J gene is used to complete it. This rearrangement joins TRBV18 to TRBJ1-2, with 7 bases aligning to TRBD1. The germline gives CDR1 KGHSH, CDR2 LQKENI. The CDR3 sequence is 15 residues long. The sequenced CDR3 bases are TGTGCCAGCTCACCAGGGAGACAGGGTGGCAATGAC. Its translation: CASSPGRQGGND. The entire CDR3 protein is CASSPGRQGGNDYTF.

On this clone itself: The read ends 3 residues early relative to the CDR3; the germline J gene fills the gap. The chain combines TRBV19 with TRBJ1-2; D is unresolved. Germline values: CDR1 LNHDA, CDR2 SQIVND (reference sequence). The CDR3 totals 13 residues. CDR3 in amino acids: CASSTLASDTYTF. The CDR3 DNA, read in part, is TGTGCCAGTAGTACCCTAGCGTCAGATACC. Based on the CDR3 plus reference TRBV19 and TRBJ1-2, the full variable domain is DGGITQSPKYLFRKEGQNVTLSCEQNLNHDAMYWYRQDPGQGLRLIYYSQIVNDFQKGDIAEGYSVSREKKESFPLTVTSAQKNPTAFYLCASSTLASDTYTFGSGTRLTVV.

About this clone itself: The CDR3 goes on 3 residues after the read ends, and that part is filled in from the germline J gene. The chain is built from TRBV20-1 and TRBJ2-1; D perhaps matches TRBD1 (6 bases). This CDR3 is 13 amino acids long. In germline, CDR1 is DFQATT, CDR2 SNEGSKA (reference sequence). V lost 6 bases and J lost 4, with 13 bases in between. The CDR3 DNA, read in part, is TGCAGTGCCGGGGACAAATATTACAATGAG. Its protein is CSAGDKYYNE. The whole CDR3 sequence is CSAGDKYYNEQFF.

Comments on this clone: The read finishes 3 residues shy of the CDR3 end, and the germline J gene is used to complete it. This sequence joins TRBV13 and TRBJ1-2; D uncertain. Germline V lookup: CDR1 PRHDT, CDR2 FYEKMQ (reference sequence). The CDR3 is 13 amino acids. The covered CDR3 bases are TGTGCCAGCAGCTTAAAAGGGCACAATGAC. Its protein is CASSLKGHND. The whole CDR3 sequence is CASSLKGHNDYTF.

Note on this clone: The read ends 3 residues shy of where the CDR3 ends; the end is completed using the germline J gene. V is TRBV20-1 and J is TRBJ2-5; D call uncertain. Germline CDR1 and CDR2: DFQATT and SNEGSKA (reference sequence). There are 15 residues in the CDR3. The V end lost 3 bases, the J end lost 0 bases, and 14 bases lay between the germline ends. CDR3 region: CSARRIVLYQETQYF. The sequenced CDR3 bases are TGCAGTGCTAGGAGAATAGTGCTGTACCAAGAGACC.

Notes on this clone: The read gets to within 3 residues of the CDR3 end, and the germline J gene fills in the rest. The V call is TRBV19, the J call TRBJ2-4, with 7 bases that match TRBD1. CDR3 size: 14 residues. The germline V gene encodes CDR1 LNHDA and CDR2 SQIVND (reference sequence). The DNA read from the CDR3 is TGTGCCAGTAGTATAGGGACAGGAGTATGGGGT. Protein product: CASSIGTGVWG. The complete CDR3 reads CASSIGTGVWGQYF.

Regarding this clone: The missing CDR3 end, 3 residues past where the read stops, is filled in from the germline J gene. The chain couples TRBV6-4 to TRBJ2-3; D gene unclear. Germline values: CDR1 MRHNA, CDR2 SNTAGT. V lost 2 bases and J 4 bases, leaving 10 bases between the germline ends. This CDR3 spans 14 amino acids. Incomplete CDR3 DNA: TGTGCCAGCAGTGACCCAGCGCTCGCAGATACG. Translating it yields CASSDPALADT. The whole CDR3 sequence reads CASSDPALADTQYF.

As for this clone: The read terminates 3 residues before the CDR3 end, so the remaining end is supplied by the germline J gene. The chain uses TRBV5-4 and TRBJ2-7; TRBD2 matches 8 bases. The CDR3 loop spans 16 amino acids. V trimming: 0 bases; J trimming: 5 bases; junction bases outside the gene matches: 10. The germline CDR1 and CDR2 sequences are SGHNT and YYREEE (reference sequence). The CDR3 region is CASSLDPRGGDNEQYF. Incomplete CDR3 DNA: TGTGCCAGCAGCTTGGATCCCCGGGGGGGGGACAACGAG.

Concerning this clone: The read ends 3 residues early relative to the CDR3; the germline J gene fills the gap. The genes are TRBV7-6 and TRBJ1-2; D not resolved. CDR1 is SGHVS, CDR2 FNYEAQ, per germline. The length of the CDR3 is 16 residues. Partial CDR3 DNA: TGTGCCAGCAGCCTTTTTATAGGAGGGCCCTCCGGGGAC. Translating gives CASSLFIGGPSGD. The complete CDR3 reads CASSLFIGGPSGDYTF.

A word on this clone: The read gets to within 3 residues of the CDR3 end, and the germline J gene fills in the rest. This chain uses TRBV7-3 with TRBJ2-5; 9 nucleotides align to TRBD1. The CDR3 sequence is 13 residues long. Germline loops: CDR1 SGHTA, CDR2 FQGTGA. With 4 bases clipped from V and 4 bases from J, the junction kept 1 base outside the gene matches. The CDR3 reads CASSSGQGETQYF. The CDR3 DNA, read in part, is TGTGCCAGCAGCTCGGGACAGGGAGAGACC.

With respect to this clone: From the germline J gene comes the end of the CDR3, since the read stops 3 residues before it. The gene calls are TRBV7-3 and TRBJ1-5, with D tentatively TRBD1 (5 bases). Germline V gene lookup returns CDR1 SGHTA and CDR2 FQGTGA. This CDR3 is built from 13 residues. V was pared by 3 bases and J by 4 bases, with 7 bases between. The CDR3 bases that were read are TGTGCCAGCAGCTTCGACAGAAATCAGCCC. Its protein is CASSFDRNQP. The CDR3 reads in full as CASSFDRNQPQHF.

With respect to this clone: The read ends 3 residues early relative to the CDR3; the germline J gene fills the gap. The chain has TRBV4-1 and TRBJ2-3; D not certain. The CDR3 totals 16 residues. V was trimmed by 3 bases and J by 4 bases, leaving 17 bases between them. CDR1 and CDR2 from the germline V gene are MGHRA and YSYEKL. CDR3 DNA (partial): TGCGCCAGCAGCCAGAGGCCTCTTGATGGTTCAGATACG. Amino acids: CASSQRPLDGSDT. The full CDR3 sequence reads CASSQRPLDGSDTQYF.